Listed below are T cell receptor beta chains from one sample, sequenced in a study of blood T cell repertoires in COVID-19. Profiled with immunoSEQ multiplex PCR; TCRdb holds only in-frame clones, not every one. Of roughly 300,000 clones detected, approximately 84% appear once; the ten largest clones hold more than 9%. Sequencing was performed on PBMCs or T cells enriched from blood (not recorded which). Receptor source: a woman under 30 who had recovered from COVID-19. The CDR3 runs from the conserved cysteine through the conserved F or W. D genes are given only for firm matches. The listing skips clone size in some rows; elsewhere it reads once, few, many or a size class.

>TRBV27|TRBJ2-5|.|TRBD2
CASSSHPGTSGASYF
TGTGCCAGCAGTTCCCATCCAGGGACTAGCGGGGCCTCGTACTTC
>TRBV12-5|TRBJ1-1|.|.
CASGQTGNTEAFF
TGTGCTAGTGGCCAAACAGGGAACACTGAAGCTTTCTTT
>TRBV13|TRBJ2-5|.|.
CASGEGGGLANILKETQYF
TGTGCCAGCGGAGAGGGCGGGGGCCTCGCCAATATCCTAAAAGAGACCCAGTACTTC
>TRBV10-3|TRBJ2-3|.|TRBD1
CAISESSSAGTGTDTQYF
TGTGCCATCAGTGAGTCCTCCTCCGCCGGGACAGGCACAGATACGCAGTATTTT
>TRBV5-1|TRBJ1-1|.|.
CASRTYYDTEAFF
TGCGCCAGCCGGACATACTATGACACTGAAGCTTTCTTT
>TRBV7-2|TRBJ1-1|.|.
CASKGVGTNTEAFF
TGTGCCAGCAAGGGGGTTGGGACCAACACTGAAGCTTTCTTT
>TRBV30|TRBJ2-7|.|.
CAWSPGGAAPYF
TGTGCCTGGAGTCCCGGAGGGGCCGCCCCCTACTTC
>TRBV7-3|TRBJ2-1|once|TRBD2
CASSLMGGGASYNEQFF
TGTGCCAGCAGCTTAATGGGCGGGGGAGCATCCTACAATGAGCAGTTCTTC
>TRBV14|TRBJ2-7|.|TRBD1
CASRETGDYEQYF
TGTGCCAGCAGGGAGACAGGGGACTACGAGCAGTACTTC
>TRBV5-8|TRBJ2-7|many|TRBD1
CASSQAGTGGYEQYF
TGTGCCAGCAGCCAAGCCGGGACAGGGGGATACGAGCAGTACTTC
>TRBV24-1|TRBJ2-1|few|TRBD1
CATSDTDRGLYNEQFF
TGTGCCACCAGTGATACCGACAGGGGGCTGTACAATGAGCAGTTCTTC
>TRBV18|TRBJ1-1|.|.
CASSPYREYEAFF
TGTGCCAGCTCACCCTACAGGGAGTATGAAGCTTTCTTT
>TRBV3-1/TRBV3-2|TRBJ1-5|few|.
CASSQDYGRQPQHF
TGTGCCAGCAGCCAAGATTACGGGAGACAGCCCCAGCATTTT
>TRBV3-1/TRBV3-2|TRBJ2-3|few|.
CASSPFVGDTQYF
TGTGCCAGCAGCCCGTTTGTTGGCGATACGCAGTATTTT
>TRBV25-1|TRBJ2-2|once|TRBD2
CASSDGLASDTGELFF
TGTGCCAGCAGTGACGGACTAGCGAGTGACACCGGGGAGCTGTTTTTT
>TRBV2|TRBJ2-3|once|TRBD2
CASSALAGDDTQYF
TGTGCCAGCAGCGCCCTAGCGGGAGACGATACGCAGTATTTT
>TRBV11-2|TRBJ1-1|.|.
CASSPTGGPKTEAFF
TGTGCCAGCAGCCCGACAGGTGGTCCGAAGACTGAAGCTTTCTTT
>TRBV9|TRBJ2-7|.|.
CASSVGGAEYEQYF
TGTGCCAGCAGCGTAGGGGGCGCTGAGTACGAGCAGTACTTC
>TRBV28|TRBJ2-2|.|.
CASTQDSPRGTGELFF
TGTGCCAGCACCCAAGACAGCCCTCGGGGGACCGGGGAGCTGTTTTTT
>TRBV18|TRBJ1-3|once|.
CASSPTGGTQLTSGNTIYF
TGTGCCAGCTCACCTACGGGTGGCACACAACTCACCTCTGGAAACACCATATATTTT
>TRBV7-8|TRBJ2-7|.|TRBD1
CASSLGRTGGFYEQYF
TGTGCCAGCAGCTTGGGTCGGACAGGGGGCTTCTACGAGCAGTACTTC
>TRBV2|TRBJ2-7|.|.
CASLAGGQGVGEQYF
TGTGCCAGCCTAGCGGGCGGGCAGGGGGTAGGCGAGCAGTACTTC
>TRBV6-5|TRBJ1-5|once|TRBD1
CASTRQGDNQPQHF
TGTGCCAGCACCAGACAGGGGGATAATCAGCCCCAGCATTTT
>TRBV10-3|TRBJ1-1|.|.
CAISGDTHTEAFF
TGTGCCATCAGTGGGGACACCCACACTGAAGCTTTCTTT
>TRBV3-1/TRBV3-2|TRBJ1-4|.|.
CASSQERTLGEKLFF
TGTGCCAGCAGCCAAGAAAGGACTTTGGGGGAAAAACTGTTTTTT
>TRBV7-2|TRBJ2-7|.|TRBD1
CASSLGGTGTYEQYF
TGTGCCAGCAGCTTAGGAGGGACAGGGACCTACGAGCAGTACTTC
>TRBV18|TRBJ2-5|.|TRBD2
CASSPAGGETQYF
TGTGCCAGCTCACCAGCGGGGGGAGAGACCCAGTACTTC
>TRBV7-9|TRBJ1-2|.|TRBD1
CASRTGEYYGYTF
TGTGCCAGCAGAACAGGGGAGTACTATGGCTACACCTTC
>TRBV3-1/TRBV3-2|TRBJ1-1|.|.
CASSTRGNTEAFF
TGTGCCAGCAGTACCAGGGGAAACACTGAAGCTTTCTTT
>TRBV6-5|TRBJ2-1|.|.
CASSQTRSSYNEQFF
TGTGCCAGCAGTCAAACAAGAAGCTCCTACAATGAGCAGTTCTTC
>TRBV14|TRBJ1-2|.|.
CASSQDLSRSVGYTF
TGTGCCAGCAGCCAAGACTTGTCACGGTCGGTGGGCTACACCTTC
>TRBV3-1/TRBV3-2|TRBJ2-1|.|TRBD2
CASSPGLAEANNEQFF
TGTGCCAGCAGCCCGGGACTAGCGGAGGCGAACAATGAGCAGTTCTTC
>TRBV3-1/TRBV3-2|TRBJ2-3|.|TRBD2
CASSQDVAGGDTQYF
TGTGCCAGCAGCCAAGATGTAGCGGGGGGGGATACGCAGTATTTT
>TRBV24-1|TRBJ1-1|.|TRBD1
CATSRTGDTEAFF
TGTGCCACCAGTAGAACAGGGGACACTGAAGCTTTCTTT
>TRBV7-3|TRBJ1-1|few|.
CASAGQVNTEAFF
TGTGCCAGCGCAGGCCAGGTGAACACTGAAGCTTTCTTT
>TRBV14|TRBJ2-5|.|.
CASSQLVLALQETQYF
TGTGCCAGCAGCCAATTAGTGTTAGCCCTCCAAGAGACCCAGTACTTC
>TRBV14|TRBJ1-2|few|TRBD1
CASSQTSGGNYGYTF
TGTGCCAGCAGCCAGACCTCAGGGGGGAACTATGGCTACACCTTC
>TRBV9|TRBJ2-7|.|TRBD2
CASSVGLAGHYEQYF
TGTGCCAGCAGCGTTGGACTAGCGGGGCACTACGAGCAGTACTTC
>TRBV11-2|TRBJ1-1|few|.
CASSLRGAITEAFF
TGTGCCAGCAGCTTACGGGGGGCCATCACTGAAGCTTTCTTT
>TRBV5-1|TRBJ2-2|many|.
CASSLSILSDTGELFF
TGCGCCAGCAGCTTGTCTATATTATCGGACACCGGGGAGCTGTTTTTT
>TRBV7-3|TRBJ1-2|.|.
CASSRRKGLWGYTF
TGTGCCAGCAGCCGGCGGAAGGGACTGTGGGGCTACACCTTC
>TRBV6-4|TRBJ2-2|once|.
CASSEQGITGELFF
TGTGCCAGCAGTGAGCAGGGGATCACCGGGGAGCTGTTTTTT
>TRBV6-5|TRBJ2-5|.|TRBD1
CASSRGRGGETQYF
TGTGCCAGCAGCAGGGGGCGGGGCGGAGAGACCCAGTACTTC
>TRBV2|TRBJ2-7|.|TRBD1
CASSRQGRNEQYF
TGTGCCAGCAGCCGACAGGGGAGGAACGAGCAGTACTTC
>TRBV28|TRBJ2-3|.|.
CASSPSGRGTDTQYF
TGTGCCAGCAGTCCCTCGGGCAGGGGCACAGATACGCAGTATTTT
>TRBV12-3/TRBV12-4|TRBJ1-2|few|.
CASSTGTYGYTF
TGTGCCAGCAGTACAGGGACGTATGGCTACACCTTC